These 31 T cell receptor beta chains were sequenced from one sample in a study of response to subunit inactivated influenza vaccine. TCRdb called the RT-PCR reads again in MiXCR, with one record for every CDR3 protein. The table includes roughly 520,000 distinct CDR3 sequences, around 25% detected once. Sequencing was performed on CD4+ T cells sorted from PBMCs, taken roughly 5 days after vaccination. These receptors were collected from a man aged 50 to 59 who received an inactivated influenza vaccine.

This clonotype was counted ten times or more. J is TRBJ2-1 and V is TRBV7-2; 14 bases map to TRBD2. V lost 8 bases and J lost 10; bases outside the gene matches: 10. The CDR3 is 15 residues long. CDR1 SGHTA and CDR2 FQGNSA come from the germline V gene. CDR3 in DNA: TGTGCCAGCGGTGCCGGGACTAGCGGGAGAAGAGAGCAGTTCTTC. Residues: CASGAGTSGRREQFF.

CDR3 coding DNA: TGTGCCATCAGTGAGCCAAGGAGGGGTACAGATACGCAGTATTTT. Translated: CAISEPRRGTDTQYF. The gene calls are TRBV10-3 and TRBJ2-3, with a weak D call TRBD2 (6 bases). The CDR3 length is 15 residues. The V end lost 2 bases, the J end lost 3 bases, and 12 bases lay between the germline ends. Germline V CDR1 and CDR2: ENHRY, SYGVKD.

This clonotype was detected only a few times. This chain links TRBV20-1 with TRBJ2-2, with 10 bases fitting TRBD2. This CDR3 has 16 amino acids. V shed 2 bases, J shed 4 bases, and the junction held 7 bases outside the gene matches. Germline values: CDR1 DFQATT, CDR2 SNEGSKA (reference sequence). Here the CDR3 reads CSARPLAGVVTGELFF. CDR3 in DNA: TGCAGTGCTAGACCCCTAGCGGGAGTTGTCACCGGGGAGCTGTTTTTT.

This clonotype showed up just a few times. The chain couples TRBV27 to TRBJ2-5, with TRBD1 matching 8 bases. CDR1 MNHEY and CDR2 SMNVEV come from the germline V gene (reference sequence). The length of the CDR3 is 13 residues. Trimming at V came to 5 bases and at J to 3 bases, leaving 2 bases not matched to a gene. The CDR3 protein is CASSPDREETQYF. The CDR3 DNA is TGTGCCAGCAGTCCGGACAGGGAAGAGACCCAGTACTTC.

This clonotype was seen a few times. The V and J genes are TRBV29-1 and TRBJ2-7; D not certain. Trimming shortened V by 7 bases and J by 6 bases, and 19 bases separated the two germline ends. CDR3 length equals 13 residues. The germline CDR1 and CDR2 sequences are SQVTM and ANQGSEA. The CDR3 protein is CSANRQVGSEQYF. The CDR3 nucleotides are TGCAGCGCCAACCGGCAGGTGGGGTCCGAGCAGTACTTC.

The rearrangement uses TRBV20-1 and TRBJ2-3; TRBD2 might be the D (7 bases). CDR3 length: 14 residues. Trimming took 3 bases from V and 4 from J, leaving 14 bases between them. Germline CDR1 and CDR2: DFQATT and SNEGSKA (reference sequence). The chain's CDR3 is CSARDSGGADTQYF. CDR3 DNA: TGCAGTGCTAGGGATTCGGGGGGCGCAGATACGCAGTATTTT.

This clonotype has more than one count but fewer than ten. The V gene is TRBV7-9, the J gene TRBJ2-1, with 7 bases matching TRBD2. With 4 bases clipped from V and 0 bases from J, the junction kept 9 bases outside the gene matches. The CDR3 sequence is 17 residues long. CDR1 and CDR2 (germline): SEHNR, FQNEAQ (reference sequence). The CDR3 is CASSSSPGGSSYNEQFF. CDR3 DNA sequence: TGTGCCAGCAGCTCTAGCCCCGGGGGGTCCTCCTACAATGAGCAGTTCTTC.

This clonotype showed up just a few times. This sequence joins TRBV5-5 and TRBJ2-2; the match to TRBD1 covers 7 bases. Germline trimming cut 3 bases from V and 5 bases from J; bases unmatched to any gene: 7. The CDR3 contains 15 residues. Germline loops: CDR1 SGHKS, CDR2 YYEKEE (reference sequence). CDR3 residues: CASSSTGIVTGELFF. Written as DNA, the CDR3 is TGTGCCAGCAGCTCGACAGGGATAGTAACCGGGGAGCTGTTTTTT. The whole variable domain, remainder taken from reference TRBV5-5 and TRBJ2-2, is DAGVTQSPTHLIKTRGQQVTLRCSPISGHKSVSWYQQVLGQGPQFIFQYYEKEERGRGNFPDRFSARQFPNYSSELNVNALLLGDSALYLCASSSTGIVTGELFFGEGSRLTVL.

This clonotype has just a few counts. This chain joins TRBV12-3 or TRBV12-4 and TRBJ2-5; perhaps TRBD2 as D (5 bases). V gave up 3 bases and J gave up 4 bases, with 12 bases separating them. The CDR3 sequence is 14 residues long. CDR3: CASSLGESRETQYF. As DNA, the CDR3 is TGTGCCAGCAGTTTGGGAGAAAGCCGAGAGACCCAGTACTTC.

The chain is built from TRBV4-3 and TRBJ2-3, with a tentative D call TRBD2 (6 bases). V lost 4 bases to trimming and J lost 2 bases, with 16 bases between them. CDR3 length equals 16 residues. From germline, CDR1 is LGHNA and CDR2 YSLEER. This CDR3 is CASSLTIVAATDTQYF. DNA of the CDR3: TGCGCCAGCAGCCTGACTATAGTAGCGGCCACAGATACGCAGTATTTT.

The rearrangement links TRBV24-1 to TRBJ2-2, with 7 bases that match TRBD2. The CDR3 runs 17 residues. V lost 1 base and J lost 1; bases outside the gene matches: 5. CDR1 is KGHDR, CDR2 SFDVKD, per germline. The CDR3 nucleotides read TGTGCCACCAGTGATTTTCGGGGGAGGGGGAACACCGGGGAGCTGTTTTTT. Translation gives CATSDFRGRGNTGELFF.

At least ten counts were recorded for this clonotype. This chain connects TRBV12-3 or TRBV12-4 to TRBJ2-7; 8 bases map to TRBD1. Trimming removed 1 base from V and 3 bases from J; junction bases left unmatched: 5. The CDR3 is made up of 15 amino acids. The CDR3 DNA reads TGTGCCAGCAGTTTAGTTGACAGGGGATTCTACGAGCAGTACTTC. It encodes CASSLVDRGFYEQYF.

The chain couples TRBV4-1 to TRBJ2-7; TRBD1 aligns across 7 bases. Trimming took 4 bases from V and 7 from J; bases not matched to a gene: 13. CDR3 length equals 15 residues. Germline lookup yields CDR1 MGHRA and CDR2 YSYEKL. CDR3: CASSPIILRQGEQYF. CDR3 DNA: TGCGCCAGCAGCCCGATTATACTACGACAGGGAGAGCAGTACTTC.

This clonotype was detected only a few times. The J gene is TRBJ2-7, the V gene TRBV7-6; TRBD1 is a possible D gene (8 bases). The V gene lost 5 bases and the J gene lost 6 bases, with 17 bases spanning the gap. The CDR3 spans 14 residues. The germline gives CDR1 SGHVS, CDR2 FNYEAQ. CDR3 sequence reads: CASSNQDREGEQYF. CDR3 DNA sequence: TGTGCCAGCAGCAACCAGGACAGGGAGGGCGAGCAGTACTTC.

This clonotype was recorded a few times. The rearrangement uses TRBV11-2 and TRBJ1-5; perhaps TRBD1 as D (5 bases). Per germline, CDR1 SGHAT and CDR2 FQNNGV. The CDR3 is 14 amino acids. Trimming left V 6 bases short and J 0 bases short, with 9 bases between. CDR3 loop: CASSGQNSNQPQHF. The CDR3 bases are TGTGCCAGCAGTGGACAAAATAGCAATCAGCCCCAGCATTTT.

V is TRBV7-8 and J is TRBJ1-1; D gene unclear. The germline V gene has CDR1 SGHVS and CDR2 FQNEAQ. V shed 8 bases and J shed 1 base, with 14 bases lying between them. This CDR3 spans 14 amino acids. CDR3 residues: CASGKTIPNTEAFF. CDR3 in DNA: TGTGCCAGCGGAAAGACTATACCGAACACTGAAGCTTTCTTT.

V is TRBV4-2 and J is TRBJ2-3; no reliable D call. The CDR3 is 17 residues long. The germline CDR1 and CDR2 sequences are LGHNA and YNFKEQ. V lost 1 base and J 6 bases, leaving 20 bases between the germline ends. CDR3 sequence reads: CASSQGSRGSNTDTQYF. The CDR3 DNA reads as TGTGCCAGCAGCCAAGGGAGTCGTGGCTCCAACACGGATACGCAGTATTTT.

The sample holds a few counts of this clonotype. This chain joins TRBV6-5 and TRBJ2-3; 7 positions agree with TRBD1. V was clipped by 2 bases and J by 2 bases; unmatched bases: 7. CDR1 is MNHEY, CDR2 SVGAGI, per germline. This CDR3 has 16 amino acids. The CDR3 DNA sequence: TGTGCCAGCAGTTACAGGGGACAGTTTCCCACAGATACGCAGTATTTT. Protein: CASSYRGQFPTDTQYF.

The chain links TRBV11-2 to TRBJ2-3, with D possibly matching TRBD2 (5 bases). V dropped 1 base and J dropped 0 bases, with 11 bases sitting between them. Germline loops: CDR1 SGHAT, CDR2 FQNNGV. CDR3 length equals 16 residues. CDR3 sequence (DNA): TGTGCCAGCAGCTTAGGAGGGTCCGCTAGCACAGATACGCAGTATTTT. Residues: CASSLGGSASTDTQYF.

J is TRBJ1-5 and V is TRBV12-3 or TRBV12-4; TRBD1 matches at 7 bases. V dropped 1 base and J dropped 6; count of bases not matched to a gene: 6. This CDR3 is 15 amino acids long. For the CDR3, the DNA is TGTGCCAGCAGTTTAGGGACAGGAGTAGCTCAGCCCCAGCATTTT. Protein: CASSLGTGVAQPQHF.

This chain uses TRBV5-1 with TRBJ2-7, with 8 bases that match TRBD2. This CDR3 has 18 amino acids. V was clipped by 1 base and J by 2 bases; unmatched bases: 14. Germline values: CDR1 SGHRS, CDR2 YFSETQ. Here the CDR3 DNA reads TGCGCCAGCAGCTTGAATTCCCTCGGGCGGGGGGTGGCCTACGAGCAGTACTTC. Translation: CASSLNSLGRGVAYEQYF.

The chain links TRBV29-1 to TRBJ1-2; a weak D match, TRBD1 (5 bases). Per germline, CDR1 SQVTM and CDR2 ANQGSEA. Deletions cut 7 bases from V and 6 bases from J, with 27 bases between. The CDR3 covers 16 residues. The CDR3 region has the DNA TGCAGCGGCCTAAAGTCGTTTGCCAGGGTGTTTAATGGCTACACCTTC. Amino acid sequence: CSGLKSFARVFNGYTF. The complete variable domain, with remaining parts taken from reference TRBV29-1 and TRBJ1-2, reads SAVISQKPSRDICQRGTSLTIQCQVDSQVTMMFWYRQQPGQSLTLIATANQGSEATYESGFVIDKFPISRPNLTFSTLTVSNMSPEDSSIYLCSGLKSFARVFNGYTFGSGTRLTVV.

The table lists this clonotype with a few counts. This chain's CDR3 is CASSRGGRGTDTQYF. The CDR3 DNA sequence: TGTGCCAGCAGCCGAGGAGGCAGGGGCACAGATACGCAGTATTTT. The chain joins TRBV7-3 to TRBJ2-3; possibly TRBD1 or TRBD2 for D (5 bases each). V lost 5 bases, J lost 1 base, and 13 bases lay in between. Germline values: CDR1 SGHTA, CDR2 FQGTGA. The CDR3 runs 15 residues.

This clonotype was seen a few times. This chain joins TRBV20-1 and TRBJ2-7; D perhaps matches TRBD1 (5 bases). Per the germline V gene, CDR1 is DFQATT and CDR2 is SNEGSKA (reference sequence). Trimming shortened V by 5 bases and J by 0 bases, and 8 bases separated the two germline ends. The CDR3 runs to 12 residues. This chain's CDR3 is CSAPDNSYEQYF. The CDR3 DNA reads as TGCAGTGCTCCGGACAACTCCTACGAGCAGTACTTC.

Points on this clonotype: The junction shows a germline mismatch at one end, possibly a read error. The chain couples TRBV20-1 to TRBJ2-1; 16 bases are shared with TRBD2. The CDR3 runs 15 residues. CDR1 and CDR2 (germline): DFQATT, SNEGSKA (reference sequence). CDR3 protein: CSARSGTSGREERFF. The CDR3 coding sequence is TGCAGTGCTAGATCCGGGACTAGCGGGAGGGAGGAGCGGTTCTTC.

V is TRBV5-1 and J is TRBJ1-1, with D unresolved. This CDR3 is built from 16 residues. Germline V lookup: CDR1 SGHRS, CDR2 YFSETQ. Trimming removed 4 bases at V and 1 base at J, with 17 bases between. CDR3 region: CASSALLVGQNTEAFF. The DNA for the CDR3 is TGCGCCAGCAGCGCGCTCCTCGTGGGTCAGAACACTGAAGCTTTCTTT.

This clonotype was counted many times. The chain combines TRBV6-1 with TRBJ2-1; 13 bases map to TRBD2. This CDR3 is 17 amino acids long. CDR1 MNHNS and CDR2 SASEGT come from the germline V gene. V lost 1 base and J lost 7; bases outside the gene matches: 7. The CDR3 nucleotides read TGTGCCAGCAGTGAAGTACTAGCGGGAGGGGACGGAAATGAGCAGTTCTTC. This encodes CASSEVLAGGDGNEQFF.

This clonotype was counted a few times. The J gene is TRBJ2-5, the V gene TRBV20-1; no firm D call. V lost 4 bases and J 3 bases, leaving 9 bases between the germline ends. The germline V gene encodes CDR1 DFQATT and CDR2 SNEGSKA (reference sequence). This CDR3 is 12 amino acids long. CDR3 region: CSAIRSEETQYF. The DNA of the CDR3 is TGCAGTGCTATTCGCTCAGAAGAGACCCAGTACTTC.

Details on this clonotype: A much larger clone sits a single nucleotide away, making a read error possible. This chain connects TRBV5-5 to TRBJ2-1; TRBD1 matches 10 bases. Trimming cost V 6 bases and J 6 bases; bases outside gene matches: 9. The CDR3 covers 15 residues. Germline V gene data show CDR1 as SGHKS and CDR2 as YYEKEE (reference sequence). The CDR3 spells CASIPIGTGVNEQFF. CDR3 bases: TGTGCCAGCATCCCCATTGGGACAGGGGTCAATGAGCAGTTCTTC.

Notes on this clonotype: One end of the junction fails to match germline, which may point to a read error. The chain uses TRBV7-8 and TRBJ1-5; D might be TRBD1 (5 bases). This CDR3 spans 16 amino acids. Per germline, CDR1 SGHVS and CDR2 FQNEAQ. CDR3 bases: TGTGCCAGCAGCCTAGCCGCGGTAGGGGCGGATCAGCCCCAGCATTTT. Its translation: CASSLAAVGADQPQHF. Full variable domain (outside the CDR3, taken from reference TRBV7-8 and TRBJ1-5): GAGVSQSPRYKVAKRGQDVALRCDPISGHVSLFWYQQALGQGPEFLTYFQNEAQLDKSGLPSDRFFAERPEGSVSTLKIQRTQQEDSAVYLCASSLAAVGADQPQHFGDGTRLSIL.

The chain employs TRBV7-9 and TRBJ1-6; no definite D call. With 5 bases removed from V and 6 bases from J, the gap between germline ends came to 17 bases. The CDR3 spans 16 residues. Germline V gene lookup returns CDR1 SEHNR and CDR2 FQNEAQ (reference sequence). The CDR3 sequence: CASSTKTGSRNSPLHF. The DNA for the CDR3 is TGTGCCAGCAGCACGAAGACCGGGTCACGTAATTCACCCCTCCACTTT.